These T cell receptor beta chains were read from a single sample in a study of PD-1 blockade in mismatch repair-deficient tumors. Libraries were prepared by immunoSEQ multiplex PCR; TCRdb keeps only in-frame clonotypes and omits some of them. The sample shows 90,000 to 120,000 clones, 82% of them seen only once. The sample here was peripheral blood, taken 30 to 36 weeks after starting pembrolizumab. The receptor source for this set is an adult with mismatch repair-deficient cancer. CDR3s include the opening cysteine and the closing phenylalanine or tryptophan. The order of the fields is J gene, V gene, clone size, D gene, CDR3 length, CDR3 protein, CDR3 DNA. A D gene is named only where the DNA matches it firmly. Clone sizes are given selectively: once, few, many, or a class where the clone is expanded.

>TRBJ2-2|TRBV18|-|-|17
CASSPPWYRENTGELFF
TGTGCCAGCTCACCACCGTGGTACAGGGAGAACACCGGGGAGCTGTTTTTT
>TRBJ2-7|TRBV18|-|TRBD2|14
CASSGQRESYEQYF
TGTGCCAGCTCTGGCCAGCGGGAGTCCTACGAGCAGTACTTC
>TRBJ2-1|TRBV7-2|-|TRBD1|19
CASSLVFFERTGPYNEQFF
TGTGCCAGCAGCTTAGTTTTCTTTGAGCGGACAGGCCCTTACAATGAGCAGTTCTTC
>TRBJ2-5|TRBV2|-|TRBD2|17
CASSPSLAGGPRETQYF
TGTGCCAGCAGTCCTTCACTAGCGGGAGGGCCGCGGGAGACCCAGTACTTC
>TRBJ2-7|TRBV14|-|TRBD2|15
CASSPLGLASYEQYF
TGTGCCAGCAGCCCATTGGGACTAGCAAGCTACGAGCAGTACTTC
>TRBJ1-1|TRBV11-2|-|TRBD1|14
CASSFPGQGTEAFF
TGTGCCAGCAGCTTTCCGGGACAGGGGACTGAAGCTTTCTTT
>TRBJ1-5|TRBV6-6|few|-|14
CASQVGILNQPQHF
TGTGCCAGCCAAGTCGGGATTCTCAATCAGCCCCAGCATTTT
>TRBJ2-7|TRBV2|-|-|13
CASSELGRYEQYF
TGTGCCAGCAGTGAACTGGGGCGTTACGAGCAGTACTTC
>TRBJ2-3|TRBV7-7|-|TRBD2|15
CASSLSGTSTDTQYF
TGTGCTAGCAGCTTAAGCGGGACTAGCACAGATACGCAGTATTTT
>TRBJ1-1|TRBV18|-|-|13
CASSPAQNTEAFF
TGTGCCAGCTCACCTGCTCAGAACACTGAAGCTTTCTTT
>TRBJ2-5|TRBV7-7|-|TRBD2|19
CASSFGGLAGPKSQETQYF
TGTGCTAGCAGCTTTGGGGGACTAGCGGGGCCCAAATCTCAAGAGACCCAGTACTTC
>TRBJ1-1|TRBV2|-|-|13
CANPTEMITEAFF
TGTGCCAACCCCACAGAGATGATCACTGAAGCTTTCTTT
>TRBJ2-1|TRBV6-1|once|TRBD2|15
CASNRLAGVNNEQFF
TGTGCCAGCAACCGACTAGCGGGAGTAAACAATGAGCAGTTCTTC
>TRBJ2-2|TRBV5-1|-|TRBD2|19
CASSLLVASGKTNTGELFF
TGCGCCAGCAGCTTGCTGGTTGCTAGCGGGAAAACGAACACCGGGGAGCTGTTTTTT
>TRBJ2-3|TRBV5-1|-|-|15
CASSAQDAPTDTQYF
TGCGCCAGCAGCGCCCAGGATGCCCCCACAGATACGCAGTATTTT
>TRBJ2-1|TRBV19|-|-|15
CASSIYGTLYNEQFF
TGTGCCAGTAGTATTTATGGGACACTATACAATGAGCAGTTCTTC
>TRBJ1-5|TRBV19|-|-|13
CASSPRPNQPQHF
TGTGCCAGTAGCCCTCGGCCTAATCAGCCCCAGCATTTT
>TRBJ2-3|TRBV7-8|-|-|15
CASSLGGGNTDTQYF
TGTGCCAGCAGCTTAGGAGGCGGTAACACAGATACGCAGTATTTT
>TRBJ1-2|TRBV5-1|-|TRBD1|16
CASSLESGTGGYGYTF
TGCGCCAGCAGCTTGGAATCCGGGACAGGGGGCTATGGCTACACCTTC
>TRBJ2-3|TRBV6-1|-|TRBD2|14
CASSRKRDTDTQYF
TGTGCCAGCAGTCGTAAGCGGGACACAGATACGCAGTATTTT
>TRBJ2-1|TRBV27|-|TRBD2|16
CASSSRLAARYNEQFF
TGTGCCAGCAGTTCCCGACTAGCAGCCAGGTACAATGAGCAGTTCTTC
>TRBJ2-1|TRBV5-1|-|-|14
CASSLEVTYNEQFF
TGCGCCAGCAGCTTGGAGGTGACCTACAATGAGCAGTTCTTC
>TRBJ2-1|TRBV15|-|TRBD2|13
CATSSGRGNEQFF
TGTGCCACCAGCAGTGGGAGGGGCAATGAGCAGTTCTTC
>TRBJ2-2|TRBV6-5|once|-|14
CASSYPEISGELFF
TGTGCCAGCAGTTACCCAGAAATTTCCGGGGAGCTGTTTTTT
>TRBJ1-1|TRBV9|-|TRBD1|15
CASTKGASLNTEAFF
TGTGCCAGCACAAAGGGGGCCAGTTTGAACACTGAAGCTTTCTTT
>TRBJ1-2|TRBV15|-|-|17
CATSIHRRGAPNYGYTF
TGTGCCACCAGCATCCATCGACGAGGGGCGCCTAACTATGGCTACACCTTC
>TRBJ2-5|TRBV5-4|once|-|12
CASTDPAETQYF
TGTGCCAGCACCGACCCTGCTGAGACCCAGTACTTC
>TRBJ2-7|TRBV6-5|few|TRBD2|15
CASKGASGGSYEQYF
TGTGCCAGCAAAGGGGCTAGCGGGGGGTCCTACGAGCAGTACTTC
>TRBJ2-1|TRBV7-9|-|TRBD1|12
CASSFNRGEQFF
TGTGCCAGCAGCTTTAACAGGGGCGAGCAGTTCTTC